One sample yielded the 29 T cell receptor beta chains listed below, sequenced in a study of Ad26.COV2.S vaccination and SARS-CoV-2 variants. Sequenced by immunoSEQ multiplex PCR; TCRdb stores in-frame clones only, minus some. The data contain some 190,000 clones, around nine tenths of them singletons. This material consisted of peripheral blood, taken after recovery from COVID-19. All receptors derive from a human donor who had recovered from COVID-19.

V gene TRBV3-1 (or the pseudogene TRBV3-2) combines with J gene TRBJ2-7; D unresolved. The CDR3 consists of 14 residues. In germline, CDR1 is LGHDT, CDR2 YNNKEL (reference sequence). Trimming stripped 1 base from V and 2 bases from J, with 9 bases between. CDR3 protein: CASSQGSEAYEQYF. CDR3 nucleotides: TGTGCCAGCAGCCAAGGGAGTGAAGCCTACGAGCAGTACTTC.

The V gene is TRBV10-1, the J gene TRBJ2-7, with D perhaps matching TRBD1 or TRBD2 (5 bases each). CDR3 size: 14 residues. CDR1 is WNHNN and CDR2 is SYGVQD in the germline V gene (reference sequence). V was pared by 2 bases and J by 2 bases, with 10 bases between. The CDR3 DNA is TGCGCCAGCAGTGAGGGGGGAAGACCCTACGAGCAGTACTTC. Amino acids: CASSEGGRPYEQYF.

The CDR3 DNA reads TGCGCCAGCAGTAATGGGGGGCAGGGAACCGGGGAGCTGTTTTTT. Translated: CASSNGGQGTGELFF. The J gene is TRBJ2-2, the V gene TRBV4-1, with D perhaps being TRBD1 or TRBD2 (6 bases each). This CDR3 has 15 amino acids. With 6 bases removed from V and 5 bases from J, the gap between germline ends came to 16 bases. Germline CDR1 MGHRA, CDR2 YSYEKL.

This rearrangement joins TRBV5-6 to TRBJ1-1; 10 bases map to TRBD1. This CDR3 comprises 16 residues. Germline V gene lookup returns CDR1 SGHDT and CDR2 YYEEEE. The V and J ends lost 2 bases and 7 bases, in that order; junction bases with no gene match: 11. The CDR3 reads CASSFGTGVKKGEAFF. The CDR3 coding sequence is TGTGCCAGCAGCTTCGGGACAGGGGTAAAGAAAGGTGAAGCTTTCTTT.

This chain uses TRBV5-5 with TRBJ1-2; D is perhaps TRBD1 (6 bases). With 5 bases removed from V and 5 bases from J, the gap between germline ends came to 16 bases. The CDR3 is 14 amino acids. Germline loops: CDR1 SGHKS, CDR2 YYEKEE (reference sequence). The CDR3 sequence is CASSPTGDLYGYTF. CDR3 DNA sequence: TGTGCCAGCAGTCCGACAGGAGATTTATATGGCTACACCTTC.

V usage is TRBV9 and J usage is TRBJ1-1; D gene uncertain. The germline V gene has CDR1 SGDLS and CDR2 YYNGEE. The germline V and J ends were trimmed by 0 bases and 8 bases, with 11 bases remaining between them. This CDR3 comprises 13 residues. CDR3 sequence (DNA): TGTGCCAGCAGCGTAGGAAACCGCGGAGAAGCTTTCTTT. Translating gives CASSVGNRGEAFF.

This sequence joins TRBV7-9 and TRBJ2-7, with a possible D match to TRBD2 (5 bases). This CDR3 has 11 amino acids. Trimming took off 7 bases at V and 6 bases at J, with 10 bases between the two ends. Germline V gene data show CDR1 as SEHNR and CDR2 as FQNEAQ (reference sequence). CDR3 sequence reads: CASTPGSEQYF. Here the CDR3 DNA reads TGTGCCAGCACCCCTGGGAGCGAGCAGTACTTC. Drawing the rest from reference TRBV7-9 and TRBJ2-7, the complete variable domain is DTGVSQNPRHKITKRGQNVTFRCDPISEHNRLYWYRQTLGQGPEFLTYFQNEAQLEKSRLLSDRFSAERPKGSFSTLEIQRTEQGDSAMYLCASTPGSEQYFGPGTRLTVT.

The chain couples TRBV2 to TRBJ1-5; weak D call: TRBD1 (6 bases). The CDR3 is made up of 13 amino acids. V lost 6 bases, J lost 2 bases, and 8 bases lay in between. Germline CDR1 is SNHLY and CDR2 is FYNNEI. The CDR3 nucleotides are TGTGCCAGCAGAGGGGGGGGCAATCAGCCCCAGCATTTT. Translating it yields CASRGGGNQPQHF.

The DNA for the CDR3 is TGTGCCAGCAGTGACTCCGGGGAGCTGTTTTTT. Residues: CASSDSGELFF. V usage is TRBV25-1 and J usage is TRBJ2-2; no clear D gene. The ends were cut back, 3 bases at V and 6 bases at J, with 2 bases in the middle. CDR1 and CDR2 (germline): MGHDK, SYGVNS. The CDR3 has 11 residues. Full variable domain (rest looked up from reference TRBV25-1 and TRBJ2-2): EADIYQTPRYLVIGTGKKITLECSQTMGHDKMYWYQQDPGMELHLIHYSYGVNSTEKGDLSSESTVSRIRTEHFPLTLESARPSHTSQYLCASSDSGELFFGEGSRLTVL.

The CDR3 loop is CASSYSGGNQPQHF. CDR3 DNA: TGTGCCAGCAGTTACTCGGGAGGGAACCAGCCCCAGCATTTT. This rearrangement joins TRBV6-5 to TRBJ1-5; D remains ambiguous. V was clipped by 0 bases and J by 7 bases, with 10 bases between them. Germline V gives CDR1 MNHEY, CDR2 SVGAGI. This CDR3 contains 14 residues.

The V gene is TRBV6-1, the J gene TRBJ1-3; maybe TRBD1 (5 bases). V lost 3 bases to trimming and J lost 4 bases, with 10 bases between them. Germline V gene lookup returns CDR1 MNHNS and CDR2 SASEGT. The CDR3 contains 14 residues. CDR3 nucleotides: TGTGCCAGCAGTGAGGTGAACAGGGGAAACACCATATATTTT. It encodes CASSEVNRGNTIYF.

The chain is built from TRBV4-2 and TRBJ2-5; the D is unclear. Germline CDR1 and CDR2: LGHNA and YNFKEQ. This CDR3 has 11 amino acids. Trimming left V 5 bases short and J 4 bases short, with 5 bases between. CDR3 bases: TGTGCCAGCAGCTCTCGAGAGACCCAGTACTTC. Translating gives CASSSRETQYF.

In this sample, this clone turned up a few times. The genes are TRBV7-9 and TRBJ2-3, with D hard to call. V lost 5 bases to trimming and J lost 0 bases, with 6 bases between them. In germline, CDR1 is SEHNR, CDR2 FQNEAQ (reference sequence). This CDR3 is 13 amino acids long. DNA for the CDR3: TGTGCCAGCAGCCTCCCTAGCACAGATACGCAGTATTTT. This sequence encodes CASSLPSTDTQYF.

J is TRBJ1-5 and V is TRBV5-8, with D maybe TRBD1 (5 bases). Germline V gene data show CDR1 as SGHTS and CDR2 as YDEGEE. This CDR3 is built from 15 residues. V dropped 4 bases and J dropped 0 bases, with 11 bases sitting between them. In DNA form, the CDR3 reads TGTGCCAGCAGCGCGGGGGACGCTAGCAATCAGCCCCAGCATTTT. It yields the protein CASSAGDASNQPQHF.

The chain couples TRBV5-1 to TRBJ1-3, with D possibly being TRBD1 (5 bases). The V gene's germline CDR1 is SGHRS and CDR2 YFSETQ. The CDR3 has 15 residues. Trimming took 4 bases from V and 1 from J, leaving 12 bases between them. The CDR3 coding sequence is TGCGCCAGCAGCAATCAGGGAAGTTCTGGAAACACCATATATTTT. Protein product: CASSNQGSSGNTIYF.

CDR3: CASTGLGRGHYEQYF. The CDR3 DNA is TGTGCCAGCACTGGTTTGGGCAGGGGACACTACGAGCAGTACTTC. The chain links TRBV25-1 to TRBJ2-7, with D perhaps matching TRBD1 (6 bases). Germline CDR1 reads MGHDK; CDR2 reads SYGVNS. V dropped 7 bases and J dropped 3 bases, with 19 bases sitting between them. This CDR3 is 15 amino acids long.

The rearrangement links TRBV19 to TRBJ2-2; 10 bases match TRBD2. The CDR3 totals 18 residues. The germline V gene encodes CDR1 LNHDA and CDR2 SQIVND (reference sequence). The V gene end was trimmed by 5 bases and the J gene end by 7 bases; junction bases not matched to a gene: 16. CDR3 coding DNA: TGTGCCAGTAGTCCCTCTAGCGGGGGCCACCCAACACTCGGGGAGCTGTTTTTT. Encoded protein: CASSPSSGGHPTLGELFF.

The rearrangement uses TRBV28 and TRBJ2-2, with TRBD1 matching 8 bases. Germline CDR1 MDHEN, CDR2 SYDVKM. J was trimmed by 3 bases and V by 3 bases; bases with no gene match: 12. The CDR3 is 18 residues long. The DNA for the CDR3 is TGTGCCAGCAGTTTTGGGGGTTCCAGGGGGCACGACACCGGGGAGCTGTTTTTT. Translated, it gives CASSFGGSRGHDTGELFF.

V and J are TRBV4-1 and TRBJ2-7, with TRBD2 matching 7 bases. The CDR3 is 13 residues long. V shed 1 base, J shed 6 bases, and the junction held 3 bases outside the gene matches. In germline, CDR1 is MGHRA, CDR2 YSYEKL. The CDR3 region has the DNA TGCGCCAGCAGCCAAGGGGGAGGGGTCGAGCAGTACTTC. As protein: CASSQGGGVEQYF.

The chain carries TRBV11-2 and TRBJ2-4; TRBD1 agrees at 7 bases. In germline, CDR1 is SGHAT, CDR2 FQNNGV. Losses at the gene ends were 3 bases for V and 2 bases for J; bases not matched to a gene: 7. The CDR3 spans 16 residues. Written as DNA, the CDR3 is TGTGCCAGCAGCTTTGACAGGGTGGGCACCAAAAACATTCAGTACTTC. This encodes CASSFDRVGTKNIQYF.

The V gene is TRBV3-1 (or the pseudogene TRBV3-2), the J gene TRBJ2-7, with D unclear. The CDR3 spans 16 residues. V lost 0 bases and J 2 bases, leaving 14 bases between the germline ends. Per germline, CDR1 LGHDT and CDR2 YNNKEL (reference sequence). The CDR3 nucleotides read TGTGCCAGCAGCCAAGACATACAGTTCGGACCCTACGAGCAGTACTTC. Its protein product is CASSQDIQFGPYEQYF.

V and J are TRBV28 and TRBJ1-2, with D hard to call. Per the germline V gene, CDR1 is MDHEN and CDR2 is SYDVKM. The CDR3 contains 14 residues. Trimming pared 6 bases from V and 2 bases from J, leaving 13 bases between. CDR3 loop: CASSSTTGNYGYTF. In DNA form, the CDR3 reads TGTGCCAGCAGCTCAACCACTGGGAACTATGGCTACACCTTC.

The CDR3 is CASSLGGRGYEGYTF. The CDR3 coding sequence is TGTGCCAGCAGCTTGGGTGGGAGGGGATATGAAGGCTACACCTTC. V usage is TRBV7-9 and J usage is TRBJ1-2, with D possibly TRBD1 on 5 matching bases. Trimming pared 3 bases from V and 8 bases from J, leaving 19 bases between. This CDR3 has 15 amino acids. The V gene's germline CDR1 is SEHNR and CDR2 FQNEAQ (reference sequence).

CDR3 protein: CASSWGLAGNTGELFF. The DNA of the CDR3 is TGTGCCAGCAGCTGGGGGCTAGCAGGGAACACCGGGGAGCTGTTTTTT. The rearrangement uses TRBV27 and TRBJ2-2; tentatively, D is TRBD1 (6 bases). Germline-derived CDR1 and CDR2 are MNHEY and SMNVEV (reference sequence). The V end lost 6 bases, the J end lost 1 base, and 15 bases lay between the germline ends. The CDR3 consists of 16 residues.

This chain connects TRBV7-3 to TRBJ2-1; D is perhaps TRBD1 or TRBD2 (5 bases each). The CDR3 is 15 amino acids. Per germline, CDR1 SGHTA and CDR2 FQGTGA. V shed 5 bases and J shed 7 bases, with 18 bases lying between them. Here the CDR3 reads CASSRGELALNEQFF. Written as DNA, the CDR3 is TGTGCCAGCAGCCGGGGCGAGCTGGCGCTGAATGAGCAGTTCTTC.

CDR3 nucleotide sequence: TGCGCCAGCAGCCCGGTCCTGGTACTAGGGGGATACAATGAGCAGTTCTTC. This translates into CASSPVLVLGGYNEQFF. The rearrangement joins TRBV4-1 to TRBJ2-1; a weak D match, TRBD1 (6 bases). The germline V gene encodes CDR1 MGHRA and CDR2 YSYEKL. V was clipped by 4 bases and J by 4 bases, with 20 bases between them. CDR3 size: 17 residues.

This clone was recorded once. The chain couples TRBV5-1 to TRBJ2-1; D gene ambiguous. V lost 0 bases, J lost 9 bases, and 4 bases lay in between. This CDR3 comprises 11 residues. From germline, CDR1 is SGHRS and CDR2 YFSETQ. CDR3 in amino acids: CASSLDTEQFF. DNA for the CDR3: TGCGCCAGCAGCTTGGATACTGAGCAGTTCTTC.

The rearrangement joins TRBV7-9 to TRBJ2-7; D might be TRBD2 (5 bases). Germline V gene sequence: CDR1 SEHNR, CDR2 FQNEAQ (reference sequence). This CDR3 spans 13 amino acids. V was clipped by 4 bases and J by 3 bases, with 10 bases between them. The CDR3 sequence: CASSSTSYYEQYF. CDR3 in DNA: TGTGCCAGCAGCTCCACTAGTTACTACGAGCAGTACTTC.

The V call is TRBV6-5, the J call TRBJ1-5, with D unresolved. The CDR3 sequence is 15 residues long. V lost 5 bases and J 0 bases, leaving 11 bases between the germline ends. CDR1 and CDR2 from the germline V gene are MNHEY and SVGAGI. The CDR3 region has the DNA TGTGCCAGCAGTATAGAACAGAGTAGCAATCAGCCCCAGCATTTT. Translated, it gives CASSIEQSSNQPQHF.